The rows below give T cell receptor beta chains drawn from one sample of a study of human T cells and chemical hapten exposure. TCRdb reprocessed the RACE reads with MiXCR, giving one entry per CDR3 protein. The sample has approximately 82,000 distinct CDR3 sequences; 10% to 15% are singletons. This specimen consisted of whole blood, obtained in connection with sensitization to the hapten diphenylcyclopropenone (DPC). These receptors originate from an older woman with alopecia areata. Some clones in this sample may be carry-over from other donors' samples. Each CDR3 is given with its conserved first and last residue. D genes are given only for firm matches. Not every row has a clone size; where given, it reads once, few, many or a size class.

J: TRBJ2-4; D: -; size: -; V: TRBV21-1; CDR3: CASSKGAPQKDKNIQYF; DNA: TGTGCCAGCAGCAAAGGGGCCCCCCAAAAGGACAAAAACATTCAGTACTTC
J: TRBJ2-6; D: -; size: few; V: TRBV7-3; CDR3: CASSSLGVGANVLTF; DNA: TGTGCCAGCAGCTCCCTGGGGGTCGGGGCCAACGTCCTGACTTTC
J: TRBJ2-1; D: -; size: -; V: TRBV2; CDR3: CASIMQSSYNEQFF; DNA: TGTGCCAGCATAATGCAGAGCTCCTACAATGAGCAGTTCTTC
J: TRBJ1-5; D: -; size: many; V: TRBV15; CDR3: CATSKDRPGQPQHF; DNA: TGTGCCACCAGCAAGGACCGACCCGGTCAGCCCCAGCATTTT
J: TRBJ1-4; D: -; size: many; V: TRBV12-3/TRBV12-4; CDR3: CASSRGGTTNEKLFF; DNA: TGTGCCAGCAGTCGAGGGGGAACAACTAATGAAAAACTGTTTTTT
J: TRBJ1-2; D: -; size: few; V: TRBV29-1; CDR3: CSVGVSSANYGYTF; DNA: TGCAGCGTTGGGGTCTCCTCAGCTAACTATGGCTACACCTTC
J: TRBJ2-3; D: -; size: few; V: TRBV20-1; CDR3: CSVHFIRADDNTDTQYF; DNA: TGCAGTGTCCATTTTATAAGGGCAGACGACAACACAGATACGCAGTATTTT
J: TRBJ1-1; D: -; size: -; V: TRBV30; CDR3: CAWERSPSGYTEAFF; DNA: TGTGCCTGGGAGAGATCGCCGTCCGGCTACACTGAAGCTTTCTTT
J: TRBJ1-2; D: -; size: -; V: TRBV11-2; CDR3: CASSFIGGSYGYTF; DNA: TGTGCCAGCAGCTTTATCGGGGGGAGCTATGGCTACACCTTC
J: TRBJ2-7; D: -; size: -; V: TRBV18; CDR3: CASSPPSFQPEQYF; DNA: TGTGCCAGCTCACCACCGAGTTTTCAGCCCGAGCAGTACTTC
J: TRBJ2-3; D: -; size: many; V: TRBV7-3; CDR3: CASSLGLDTQYF; DNA: TGTGCCAGCAGCTTAGGGTTGGATACGCAGTATTTT
J: TRBJ1-1; D: -; size: few; V: TRBV18; CDR3: CASSPNRVEAFF; DNA: TGTGCCAGCTCACCAAACAGAGTTGAAGCTTTCTTT
J: TRBJ1-4; D: -; size: many; V: TRBV25-1; CDR3: CASSPGPTGYEKLFF; DNA: TGTGCCAGCAGTCCCGGCCCAACCGGATATGAAAAACTGTTTTTT
J: TRBJ1-1; D: -; size: few; V: TRBV5-5; CDR3: CASSFQSNTEAFF; DNA: TGTGCCAGCAGCTTCCAATCGAACACTGAAGCTTTCTTT
J: TRBJ2-7; D: TRBD2; size: many; V: TRBV5-1; CDR3: CASSLASGTRVYEQYF; DNA: TGCGCCAGCAGCTTGGCGAGCGGGACTAGAGTCTACGAGCAGTACTTC
J: TRBJ1-2; D: -; size: few; V: TRBV29-1; CDR3: CSVDVTAQPNYGYTF; DNA: TGCAGCGTTGACGTGACGGCCCAGCCTAACTATGGCTACACCTTC
J: TRBJ1-1; D: -; size: few; V: TRBV7-9; CDR3: CASSFSGAGTEAFF; DNA: TGTGCCAGCAGCTTCTCGGGGGCAGGCACTGAAGCTTTCTTT
J: TRBJ1-4; D: -; size: -; V: TRBV18; CDR3: CASSPGQDNEKLFF; DNA: TGTGCCAGCTCACCAGGGCAGGATAATGAAAAACTGTTTTTT
J: TRBJ2-1; D: TRBD2; size: few; V: TRBV4-2; CDR3: CASSPGLAGRGYNEQFF; DNA: TGTGCCAGCAGCCCAGGACTAGCGGGGAGGGGGTACAATGAGCAGTTCTTC
J: TRBJ1-1; D: TRBD1; size: many; V: TRBV6-4; CDR3: CASGGQGAGNTEAFF; DNA: TGTGCCAGCGGCGGACAGGGGGCAGGGAACACTGAAGCTTTCTTT
J: TRBJ1-1; D: TRBD1; size: many; V: TRBV6-5; CDR3: CASSSAGTGRTEAFF; DNA: TGTGCCAGCAGTTCGGCCGGGACAGGTCGCACTGAAGCTTTCTTT
J: TRBJ1-2; D: -; size: many; V: TRBV4-2; CDR3: CASSQDVGQSYGYTF; DNA: TGTGCCAGCAGCCAAGATGTAGGACAGAGCTATGGCTACACCTTC
J: TRBJ1-6; D: -; size: many; V: TRBV21-1; CDR3: CASSKDRLGRVGSPLHF; DNA: TGTGCCAGCAGCAAAGACCGTCTCGGCAGGGTAGGCTCACCCCTCCACTTT
J: TRBJ1-1; D: -; size: many; V: TRBV7-9; CDR3: CASSPGTTASEAEAFF; DNA: TGTGCCAGCAGCCCCGGGACCACCGCTTCCGAGGCTGAAGCTTTCTTT
J: TRBJ1-1; D: -; size: few; V: TRBV12-3/TRBV12-4; CDR3: CASREEQGGLNTEAFF; DNA: TGTGCCAGCAGGGAAGAACAGGGTGGGCTGAACACTGAAGCTTTCTTT
J: TRBJ2-5; D: TRBD2; size: -; V: TRBV9; CDR3: CASSARRKRGPQETQYF; DNA: TGTGCCAGCAGCGCGAGAAGAAAGCGGGGTCCACAAGAGACCCAGTACTTC
J: TRBJ1-1; D: -; size: -; V: TRBV6-6; CDR3: CASTKDSMNTEAFF; DNA: TGTGCCAGCACCAAAGACAGTATGAACACTGAAGCTTTCTTT
J: TRBJ2-5; D: -; size: -; V: TRBV20-1; CDR3: CSARDGRAGETQYF; DNA: TGCAGTGCTAGAGATGGTCGCGCGGGAGAGACCCAGTACTTC
J: TRBJ2-7; D: TRBD1; size: -; V: TRBV4-1; CDR3: CASSQGQGSSYEQYF; DNA: TGCGCCAGCAGCCAAGGACAGGGAAGCTCCTACGAGCAGTACTTC
J: TRBJ2-1; D: -; size: many; V: TRBV3-1; CDR3: CASSQDALGINEQFF; DNA: TGTGCCAGCAGCCAAGATGCCCTGGGGATCAATGAGCAGTTCTTC
J: TRBJ2-3; D: TRBD2; size: -; V: TRBV6-6; CDR3: CASSYFHSGGETDTQYF; DNA: TGTGCCAGCAGTTACTTCCACTCGGGGGGGGAAACAGATACGCAGTATTTT
J: TRBJ2-7; D: TRBD1; size: -; V: TRBV5-4; CDR3: CASSYDRGTYEQYF; DNA: TGTGCCAGCAGCTATGACAGGGGGACCTACGAGCAGTACTTC
J: TRBJ1-5; D: -; size: few; V: TRBV7-9; CDR3: CASSLSGGSSNQPQHF; DNA: TGTGCCAGCAGCTTATCCGGGGGCTCAAGCAATCAGCCCCAGCATTTT
J: TRBJ1-1; D: -; size: -; V: TRBV5-1; CDR3: CASSLRGDTEAFF; DNA: TGCGCCAGCAGCTTACGGGGAGACACTGAAGCTTTCTTT
J: TRBJ2-7; D: -; size: few; V: TRBV4-1; CDR3: CASSHPAGSYEQYF; DNA: TGCGCCAGCAGCCATCCAGCGGGCTCCTACGAGCAGTACTTC
J: TRBJ2-2; D: -; size: -; V: TRBV2; CDR3: CASNPTGTGELFF; DNA: TGTGCCAGCAACCCAACAGGGACCGGGGAGCTGTTTTTT
J: TRBJ2-1; D: -; size: few; V: TRBV30; CDR3: CAWSIGRAHNEQFF; DNA: TGTGCCTGGAGTATCGGCCGAGCCCACAATGAGCAGTTCTTC
J: TRBJ1-6; D: -; size: many; V: TRBV7-9; CDR3: CASSPSPESPLHF; DNA: TGTGCCAGCAGCCCATCCCCCGAGTCACCCCTCCACTTT
J: TRBJ2-3; D: TRBD2; size: -; V: TRBV5-1; CDR3: CASSSGLGTDTQYF; DNA: TGCGCCAGCAGCTCCGGACTAGGGACAGATACGCAGTATTTT
J: TRBJ1-1; D: -; size: many; V: TRBV27; CDR3: CASSLGSVNTEAFF; DNA: TGTGCCAGCAGTTTAGGGTCTGTGAACACTGAAGCTTTCTTT
J: TRBJ1-1; D: TRBD1; size: few; V: TRBV5-1; CDR3: CASSLSTGDTEAFF; DNA: TGCGCCAGCAGCCTCTCTACAGGGGACACTGAAGCTTTCTTT
J: TRBJ1-2; D: -; size: -; V: TRBV7-9; CDR3: CASSLFPGVFSYGYTF; DNA: TGTGCCAGCAGCTTATTTCCAGGGGTATTCTCCTATGGCTACACCTTC
J: TRBJ2-3; D: TRBD2; size: many; V: TRBV7-3; CDR3: CASSQAGGRGDTQYF; DNA: TGTGCCAGCAGCCAAGCGGGGGGGCGTGGAGATACGCAGTATTTT
J: TRBJ2-7; D: TRBD1; size: many; V: TRBV6-1; CDR3: CASRERQGPLDEQYF; DNA: TGTGCCAGCAGGGAGCGACAGGGGCCTTTGGACGAGCAGTACTTC
J: TRBJ2-3; D: -; size: -; V: TRBV5-1; CDR3: CASSLASASRTDTQYF; DNA: TGCGCCAGCAGCTTGGCCTCTGCTAGTCGGACAGATACGCAGTATTTT
J: TRBJ2-3; D: -; size: many; V: TRBV11-2; CDR3: CASSLGRTKADTQYF; DNA: TGTGCCAGCAGCTTGGGACGGACTAAAGCAGATACGCAGTATTTT
J: TRBJ2-3; D: TRBD1; size: -; V: TRBV5-1; CDR3: CASSWTDRGTLKGQDTQYF; DNA: TGCGCCAGCAGCTGGACAGACAGGGGAACTCTGAAGGGCCAAGATACACAGTATTTT
J: TRBJ2-2; D: -; size: few; V: TRBV6-1; CDR3: CASSDPGLLIELFF; DNA: TGTGCCAGCAGTGATCCGGGACTCCTTATCGAGCTGTTTTTT
J: TRBJ2-2; D: -; size: -; V: TRBV9; CDR3: CASSAIWGELFF; DNA: TGTGCCAGCAGCGCGATCTGGGGGGAGCTGTTTTTT
J: TRBJ2-1; D: TRBD1; size: -; V: TRBV28; CDR3: CASSLGQGVSEQFF; DNA: TGTGCCAGCAGCCTCGGACAGGGAGTTAGCGAGCAGTTCTTC
J: TRBJ2-7; D: -; size: few; V: TRBV20-1; CDR3: CSARQGLSGTYEQYF; DNA: TGCAGTGCTAGACAGGGTCTTTCGGGGACCTACGAGCAGTACTTC
J: TRBJ1-6; D: TRBD1; size: -; V: TRBV7-9; CDR3: CASSTGQGGNSPLHF; DNA: TGTGCCAGCAGCACGGGACAGGGTGGGAATTCACCCCTCCACTTT
J: TRBJ2-5; D: TRBD1; size: many; V: TRBV10-3; CDR3: CAIKGTGDQETQYF; DNA: TGTGCCATAAAAGGGACAGGGGATCAAGAGACCCAGTACTTC
J: TRBJ2-1; D: TRBD2; size: few; V: TRBV6-6; CDR3: CASSYSGGGNEQFF; DNA: TGTGCCAGCAGTTACTCGGGGGGAGGGAATGAGCAGTTCTTC
J: TRBJ2-7; D: -; size: few; V: TRBV5-1; CDR3: CASSPNTGSNEQYF; DNA: TGCGCCAGCAGCCCTAATACGGGATCGAACGAGCAGTACTTC
J: TRBJ1-1; D: TRBD1; size: many; V: TRBV7-3; CDR3: CASSLIGGVGTEAFF; DNA: TGTGCCAGCAGCTTAATAGGGGGCGTGGGCACTGAAGCTTTCTTT